A selection of T cell receptor beta chains follows, all from one sample in a study of T-cell memory formation after mild COVID-19. TCRdb passed the 5' RACE reads through MiXCR, listing each CDR3 protein once. The sample holds around 180,000 distinct CDR3 sequences, more than 15% seen once. Sequencing was done on a sample of PBMCs or a T cell subset sorted from them (not recorded which). The receptors derive from an adult woman who had mild COVID-19 (a few samples of this study predate the infection). Cell type and time point are not known. Both conserved end residues are part of each CDR3. The D gene is left open where the match is weak. Clone size appears in some rows only: once, few, many, or a class for an expanded clone.

CDR3 protein | CDR3 DNA | clone size | CDR3 length | D gene | J gene | V gene
CASSLAESSDTKYF | TGTGCCAGCAGCTTAGCGGAAAGCTCGGATACGAAGTATTTT | - | 14 | - | TRBJ2-3 | TRBV7-9
CSAKITGGDTEAFF | TGCAGCGCGAAGATTACAGGTGGTGACACTGAAGCTTTCTTT | few | 14 | - | TRBJ1-1 | TRBV29-1
CASRGEGYEQYF | TGTGCCAGCAGGGGTGAAGGCTACGAGCAGTACTTC | - | 12 | - | TRBJ2-7 | TRBV2
CASQGVGARSEQYF | TGTGCCAGCCAAGGAGTGGGGGCTAGGAGCGAGCAGTACTTC | many | 14 | - | TRBJ2-7 | TRBV9
CASSPGVGGYEQYF | TGCGCCAGCAGCCCGGGGGTAGGAGGCTACGAGCAGTACTTC | few | 14 | - | TRBJ2-7 | TRBV5-1
CASSHDSNSPLHF | TGTGCCAGCAGCCACGACAGTAATTCACCCCTCCACTTT | - | 13 | - | TRBJ1-6 | TRBV3-1
CASSSWVGYTF | TGTGCCAGCAGCTCTTGGGTCGGCTACACCTTC | - | 11 | - | TRBJ1-2 | TRBV5-8
CASSTQLDRGMVTGELFF | TGTGCCAGCAGCACTCAACTTGACAGGGGTATGGTCACCGGGGAGCTGTTTTTT | - | 18 | TRBD1 | TRBJ2-2 | TRBV7-9
CASSSSSDTEAFF | TGCGCCAGCAGCTCGAGCAGCGACACTGAAGCTTTCTTT | few | 13 | - | TRBJ1-1 | TRBV5-1
CASSLATGTGYEQYF | TGCGCCAGCAGCTTGGCCACCGGGACAGGGTACGAGCAGTACTTC | - | 15 | TRBD1 | TRBJ2-7 | TRBV5-1
CSVVQTLGVSEQYF | TGCAGCGTTGTCCAAACTTTGGGCGTTTCCGAGCAGTACTTC | few | 14 | - | TRBJ2-7 | TRBV29-1